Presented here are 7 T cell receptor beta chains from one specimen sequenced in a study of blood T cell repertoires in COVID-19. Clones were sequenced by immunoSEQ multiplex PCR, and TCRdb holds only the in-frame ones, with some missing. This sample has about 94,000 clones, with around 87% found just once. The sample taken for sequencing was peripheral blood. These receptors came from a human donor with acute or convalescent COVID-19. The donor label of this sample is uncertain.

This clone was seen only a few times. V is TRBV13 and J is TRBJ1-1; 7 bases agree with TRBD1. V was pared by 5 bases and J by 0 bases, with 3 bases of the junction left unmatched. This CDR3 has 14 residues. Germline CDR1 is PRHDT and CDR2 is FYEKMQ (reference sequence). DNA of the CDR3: TGTGCCAGCAGCACGGGACAGATGAACACTGAAGCTTTCTTT. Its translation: CASSTGQMNTEAFF. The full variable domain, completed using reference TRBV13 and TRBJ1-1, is AAGVIQSPRHLIKEKRETATLKCYPIPRHDTVYWYQQGPGQDPQFLISFYEKMQSDKGSIPDRFSAQQFSDYHSELNMSSLELGDSALYFCASSTGQMNTEAFFGQGTRLTVV.

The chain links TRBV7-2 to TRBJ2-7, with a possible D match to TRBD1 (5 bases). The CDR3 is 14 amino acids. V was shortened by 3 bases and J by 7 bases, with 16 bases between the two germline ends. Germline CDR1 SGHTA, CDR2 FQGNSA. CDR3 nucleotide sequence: TGTGCCAGCAGCTTTTTCCAGGGCCCCCTAGAGCAGTACTTC. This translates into CASSFFQGPLEQYF.

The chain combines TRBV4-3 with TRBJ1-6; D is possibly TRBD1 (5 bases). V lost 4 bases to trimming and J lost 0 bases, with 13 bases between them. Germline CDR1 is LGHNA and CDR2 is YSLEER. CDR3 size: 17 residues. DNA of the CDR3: TGCGCCAGCAGCCGGGGGGTACTTAGCTCCTATAATTCACCCCTCCACTTT. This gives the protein CASSRGVLSSYNSPLHF.

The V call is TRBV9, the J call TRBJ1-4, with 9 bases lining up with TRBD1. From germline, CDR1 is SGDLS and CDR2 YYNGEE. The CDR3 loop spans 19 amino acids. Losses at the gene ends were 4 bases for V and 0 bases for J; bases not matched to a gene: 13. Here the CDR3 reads CASSLGTGRMPATNEKLFF. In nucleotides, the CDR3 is TGTGCCAGCAGCTTGGGGACAGGGAGGATGCCAGCAACTAATGAAAAACTGTTTTTT. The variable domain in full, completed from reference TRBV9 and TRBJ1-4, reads DSGVTQTPKHLITATGQRVTLRCSPRSGDLSVYWYQQSLDQGLQFLIQYYNGEERAKGNILERFSAQQFPDLHSELNLSSLELGDSALYFCASSLGTGRMPATNEKLFFGSGTQLSVL.

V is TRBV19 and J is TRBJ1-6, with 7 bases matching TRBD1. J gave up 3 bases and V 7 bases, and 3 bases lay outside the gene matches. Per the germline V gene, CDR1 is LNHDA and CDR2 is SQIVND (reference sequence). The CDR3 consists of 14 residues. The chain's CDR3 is CASMDRSYNSPLHF. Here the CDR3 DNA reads TGTGCCAGTATGGACAGGAGCTATAATTCACCCCTCCACTTT.

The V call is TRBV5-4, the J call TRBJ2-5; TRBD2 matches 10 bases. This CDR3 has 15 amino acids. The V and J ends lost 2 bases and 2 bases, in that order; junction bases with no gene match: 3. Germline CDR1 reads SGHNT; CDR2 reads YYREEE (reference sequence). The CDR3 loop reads CASSFLAGGQETQYF. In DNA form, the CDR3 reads TGTGCCAGCAGCTTCTTAGCGGGGGGACAAGAGACCCAGTACTTC.

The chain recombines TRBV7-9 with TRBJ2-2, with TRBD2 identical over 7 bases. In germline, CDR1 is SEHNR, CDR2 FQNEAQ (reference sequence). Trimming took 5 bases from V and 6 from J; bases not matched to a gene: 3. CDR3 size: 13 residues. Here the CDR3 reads CASSNSGSGELFF. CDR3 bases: TGTGCCAGCAGCAATAGCGGGTCCGGGGAGCTGTTTTTT.